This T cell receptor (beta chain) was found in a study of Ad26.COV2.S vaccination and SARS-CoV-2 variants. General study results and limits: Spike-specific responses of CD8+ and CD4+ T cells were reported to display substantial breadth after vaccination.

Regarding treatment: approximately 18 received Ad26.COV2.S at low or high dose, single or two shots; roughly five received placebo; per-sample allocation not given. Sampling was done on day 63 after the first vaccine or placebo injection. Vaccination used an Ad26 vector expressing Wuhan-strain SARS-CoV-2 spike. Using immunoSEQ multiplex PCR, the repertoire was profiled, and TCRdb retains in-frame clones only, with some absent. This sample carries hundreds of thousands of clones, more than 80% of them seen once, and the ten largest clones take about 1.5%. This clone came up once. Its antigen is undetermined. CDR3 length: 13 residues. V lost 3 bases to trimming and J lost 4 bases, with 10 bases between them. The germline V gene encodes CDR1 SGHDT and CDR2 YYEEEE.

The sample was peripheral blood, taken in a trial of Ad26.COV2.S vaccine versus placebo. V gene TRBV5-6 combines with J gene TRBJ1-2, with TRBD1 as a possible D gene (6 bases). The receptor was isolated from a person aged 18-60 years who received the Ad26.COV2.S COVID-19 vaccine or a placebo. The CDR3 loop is CASSSEQGYGYTF. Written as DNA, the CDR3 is TGTGCCAGCAGCTCCGAACAGGGCTATGGCTACACCTTC. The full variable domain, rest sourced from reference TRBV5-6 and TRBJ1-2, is DAGVTQSPTHLIKTRGQQVTLRCSPKSGHDTVSWYQQALGQGPQFIFQYYEEEERQRGNFPDRFSGHQFPNYSSELNVNALLLGDSALYLCASSSEQGYGYTFGSGTRLTVV.